The 11 T cell receptor beta chains in this list originate from one sample, sequenced in a study of blood T cell repertoires in COVID-19. The protocol was immunoSEQ multiplex PCR, while the TCRdb copy is restricted to in-frame clones and leaves out a portion. The sample has about 230,000 clones, more than 65% seen once. Sequencing used peripheral blood. The source of these receptors is a woman aged 40 to 49 who had recovered from COVID-19.

The V gene is TRBV20-1, the J gene TRBJ2-3; D gene unclear. This CDR3 has 15 residues. CDR1 DFQATT and CDR2 SNEGSKA come from the germline V gene (reference sequence). Trimming took off 3 bases at V and 8 bases at J, with 21 bases between the two ends. The CDR3 coding sequence is TGCAGTGCTAGTCTTCGACAAGTGGTATCCGCTACGCAGTATTTT. Its translation is CSASLRQVVSATQYF.

In nucleotides, the CDR3 is TGTGCCTGGAGCCGACCGCGGGACAGTATCGGGAAAGATGGCTACACCTTC. Its protein is CAWSRPRDSIGKDGYTF. The chain uses TRBV30 and TRBJ1-2; 7 positions match TRBD1. This CDR3 contains 17 residues. Trimming took 3 bases from V and 6 from J; bases not matched to a gene: 19. CDR1 is GTSNPN and CDR2 is SVGIG in the germline V gene (reference sequence).

Of note for this clone: The germline gene is not matched at one end of the junction; a read error may be the cause. The V and J genes are TRBV7-7 and TRBJ2-1, with 10 bases aligning to TRBD1. The CDR3 loop spans 15 amino acids. The germline CDR1 and CDR2 sequences are SSHAT and FNYEAQ (reference sequence). The CDR3 nucleotides read TGTGCTAGCAGCTTAACCCCCCAAGGGACAGGGGACCAGTTCTTC. Translated: CASSLTPQGTGDQFF.

V usage is TRBV18 and J usage is TRBJ1-6; 10 positions agree with TRBD1. CDR3 length: 16 amino acids. The germline V gene has CDR1 KGHSH and CDR2 LQKENI. V trimming: 5 bases; J trimming: 7 bases; junction bases outside the gene matches: 8. In DNA form, the CDR3 reads TGTGCCAGCTCAAGTTCCGGGACAGGGGTAAATTCACCCCTCCACTTT. Residues: CASSSSGTGVNSPLHF.

The chain carries TRBV5-1 and TRBJ2-7; 10 bases are shared with TRBD1. After removal of 5 bases from V and 2 bases from J, the junction contained 10 bases not matched to a gene. The germline V gene has CDR1 SGHRS and CDR2 YFSETQ. The CDR3 consists of 16 residues. The CDR3 DNA reads as TGCGCCAGCAGTACTATGCGGGGACAGGGGACCTACGAGCAGTACTTC. Amino acid sequence: CASSTMRGQGTYEQYF.

This clone was seen more than once but under ten times. The rearrangement joins TRBV2 to TRBJ1-1, with D maybe TRBD1 (6 bases). The V and J ends lost 7 bases and 6 bases respectively, with 15 bases between them. Germline CDR1 is SNHLY and CDR2 is FYNNEI. CDR3 size: 13 residues. The CDR3 sequence is CASTGQLSAEAFF. DNA of the CDR3: TGTGCCAGCACTGGACAGTTGTCGGCTGAAGCTTTCTTT. Supplemented by reference TRBV2 and TRBJ1-1, the full variable domain reads EPEVTQTPSHQVTQMGQEVILRCVPISNHLYFYWYRQILGQKVEFLVSFYNNEISEKSEIFDDQFSVERPDGSNFTLKIRSTKLEDSAMYFCASTGQLSAEAFFGQGTRLTVV.

This rearrangement joins TRBV7-2 to TRBJ1-4; TRBD1 agrees at 7 bases. V shed 3 bases and J 9 bases; nucleotides not matched to a gene: 13. Germline CDR1 SGHTA, CDR2 FQGNSA. The CDR3 contains 16 residues. Here the CDR3 reads CASSLQPGQLGKKLFF. The CDR3 bases are TGTGCCAGCAGCTTGCAACCGGGACAGTTGGGTAAAAAACTGTTTTTT.

CDR3 nucleotide sequence: TGTGCCAGCAGCCCTACTGAAGGGGGGGCCGGCAATGAGCAGTTCTTC. Translation gives CASSPTEGGAGNEQFF. The V and J genes are TRBV3-1 (or the pseudogene TRBV3-2) and TRBJ2-1; a weak D match, TRBD2 (7 bases). The germline V gene encodes CDR1 LGHDT and CDR2 YNNKEL (reference sequence). Trimming removed 4 bases at V and 6 bases at J, with 19 bases between. The CDR3 sequence is 16 residues long.

The chain couples TRBV29-1 to TRBJ1-3, with D possibly being TRBD1 (6 bases). V was clipped by 0 bases and J by 4 bases, with 13 bases between them. CDR1 is SQVTM and CDR2 is ANQGSEA in the germline V gene. The CDR3 consists of 15 residues. CDR3 residues: CSVEDGGAGGNTIYF. Written as DNA, the CDR3 is TGCAGCGTTGAAGACGGGGGGGCAGGAGGAAACACCATATATTTT.

J is TRBJ2-7 and V is TRBV4-1, with D tentatively TRBD1 (6 bases). Trimming shortened V by 0 bases and J by 6 bases, and 9 bases separated the two germline ends. The germline V gene has CDR1 MGHRA and CDR2 YSYEKL. The CDR3 has 13 residues. CDR3 DNA sequence: TGCGCCAGCAGCCAAGATACAGGGTTCGAGCAGTACTTC. This sequence encodes CASSQDTGFEQYF.

CDR3 nucleotides: TGTGCCAGCAGCCCCCAGGTATCGGGGGATGACTATGGCTACACCTTC. Translated, it gives CASSPQVSGDDYGYTF. V and J are TRBV9 and TRBJ1-2; the D gene is possibly TRBD1 (5 bases). CDR1 is SGDLS, CDR2 YYNGEE, per germline. The length of the CDR3 is 16 residues. V was pared by 4 bases and J by 3 bases, with 19 bases between.